These T cell receptor beta chains were read from a single sample in a study of glioma-infiltrating T cells after dendritic cell vaccination. This table comes from immunoSEQ multiplex PCR, and its TCRdb copy is limited to in-frame clones, with some not included. The sample lists under 100,000 clones, roughly 90% occurring once. Sequences were derived from blood, sampled before dendritic cell vaccination. Receptors originate from a human donor with glioblastoma. CDR3s leave out the opening cysteine and the closing phenylalanine or tryptophan.

CDR3 protein,V gene,J gene
ASREGGDGSLH,TRBV6-1,TRBJ1-6
ASSRGQGADEQY,TRBV5-6,TRBJ2-7
ASKIPLAGYNEQF,TRBV6-5,TRBJ2-1
ASSIQGADTQY,TRBV11-3,TRBJ2-3
ASSEQGTAYGYT,TRBV19,TRBJ1-2
ASSLASGSGEDTQY,TRBV5-5,TRBJ2-3
ASSEGGQGKETQY,TRBV2,TRBJ2-5
ASSEGDSSYEQY,TRBV6-1,TRBJ2-7
AISGLAGKYEQY,TRBV10-3,TRBJ2-7
ASSQDPTTNEKLF,TRBV4-1,TRBJ1-4
ATKASPNTGELF,TRBV6-5,TRBJ2-2
AWNLANQNIQY,TRBV30,TRBJ2-4
ASSTDQGVVSEQY,TRBV19,TRBJ2-7
ASGWDSPRQPQH,TRBV12-5,TRBJ1-5
AISEGPTDPLH,TRBV10-3,TRBJ1-6
ASSPGTSGYTGELF,TRBV5-1,TRBJ2-2
ASSTMDRARYGYT,TRBV19,TRBJ1-2
ASSPLVAANTGELF,TRBV18,TRBJ2-2
ASRRTGAAGANVLT,TRBV27,TRBJ2-6
ASSFRGRNSPLH,TRBV11-2,TRBJ1-6
ASSFGGFNEQF,TRBV5-1,TRBJ2-1
ASGLVAASSYNEQF,TRBV12-5,TRBJ2-1
AISERDTRETEAF,TRBV10-3,TRBJ1-1
ASSRGQGNSGNTIY,TRBV4-1,TRBJ1-3
ASMTGGREKLF,TRBV19,TRBJ1-4
ASSATANTEAF,TRBV6-4,TRBJ1-1
ASSSAGGAYEQY,TRBV6-5,TRBJ2-7
ASSRDRVGYEQY,TRBV6-6,TRBJ2-7
ASSPAGMVETQY,TRBV18,TRBJ2-5
ASSEVGTALTEQY,TRBV6-1,TRBJ2-7
ASSKGQRSYNEQF,TRBV6-5,TRBJ2-1
ASSLRTATYEQY,TRBV11-2,TRBJ2-7
ASNLGTTNTGELF,TRBV7-9,TRBJ2-2
SVESTYRFVVNEQY,TRBV29-1,TRBJ2-7
ASRQGQGNYGYT,TRBV2,TRBJ1-2
ASKGRVSDTIY,TRBV2,TRBJ1-3
ASSLAGQSNEKLF,TRBV5-1,TRBJ1-4
ASSLAGANEQF,TRBV25-1,TRBJ2-1
ASSQERGKKGYT,TRBV4-1,TRBJ1-2
ASSLGDPARETQY,TRBV5-1,TRBJ2-5
ASSLANTGELF,TRBV5-1,TRBJ2-2